This T cell receptor beta chain was retrieved from a study of blood T cell repertoires in COVID-19 (dated by TCRdb to 2018 to 2021). A note on the overall study: Collaborator samples came from the United States, Italy and Spain and covered acute and convalescent phases of COVID-19. The prospective study material was composed of cDNA or gDNA derived from T cells, B-cell-depleted T cells, or PBMCs. The repertoires were released in a freely available public database meant as a resource for research on the immune response to SARS-CoV-2. Nearly every sample came with metadata listing a de-identified subject ID, COVID-19 status, age in years and sex. Samples came from the ongoing ImmuneRACE study (first 160 participants) plus 1,254 subjects from 6 global collaborators. Where available, HLA class I and class II types were taken from metadata supplied by the sample provider and were not determined by assay-based typing. Subjects who had been exposed to COVID-19, were actively infected with it, or had recovered from it provided the deeply sampled blood TCRbeta repertoires that made up the dataset. General study outcomes and caveats: The quantity of clinical and demographic metadata differed by source and by participant and was supplied without curation.

The immunoSEQ Assay, a bias-controlled multiplex PCR, was used to amplify TCRbeta CDR3 regions from genomic DNA. Per the source publication's procedure: The number of nucleated cells in each sample was estimated by amplification of reference gene primers within the assay. To quantify the absolute abundance of each unique TCRbeta CDR3 rearrangement, sequence reads were collapsed and filtered. For each sample, productive Simpson clonality was calculated as the square root of Simpson's diversity index across productive rearrangements. TCRdb limited this immuneACCESS table to in-frame rearrangements with V and J called. A share of clones is missing; checked studies link under half to unresolved V genes, and the rest is unexplained. Clonal size and the V and J genes are those of that table, whereas D and trimming came from the DNA. The sample table contains some 700,000 clones; only one count was recorded for 80% to 90% of them. 0.2% to 0.3% of the sample is in the top ten clones.

This clone appeared once. Its antigen is not yet known. Base qualities were left out, and no much larger clone turns up one base away. Whole blood was collected in K2EDTA tubes by collaborating institutions according to the institutions' own protocols. Collaborator samples were shipped for TCRbeta analysis as frozen whole blood, isolated PBMCs, or DNA extracted from either sample type. Trimming takes 3 bases off V and 5 bases off J; junction bases not matched to a gene: 9. CDR1 and CDR2 (LNHNV, YYDKDF) derive from the germline V gene (reference sequence). From the cysteine through the phenylalanine, the CDR3 covers 15 amino acids. The sequence is cut down to CDR3 DNA, 45 bases in frame from base 1.

This receptor was identified in a woman younger than 30 with acute or convalescent COVID-19. Specimen: peripheral blood. The chain was built from TRBV15 and TRBJ1-1, with 7 bases aligning to TRBD1. The CDR3 protein: CATSRAGQSQTEAFF. The nucleotide sequence is TGTGCCACCAGCAGGGCGGGACAGAGCCAGACTGAAGCTTTCTTT.